One and the same sample provided the 8 T cell receptor beta chains below, sequenced in a study of blood T cell repertoires in COVID-19. TCRdb's copy holds only in-frame clones and misses some; the assay was immunoSEQ multiplex PCR. Of approximately 180,000 clones listed, more than 70% were seen once; the top ten hold about 18%. The sample consisted of peripheral blood. These TCRs come from a person aged 65-85 years with COVID-19, enrolled during active disease.

This chain connects TRBV5-6 to TRBJ2-5; D not resolved. Germline V lookup: CDR1 SGHDT, CDR2 YYEEEE. The CDR3 loop spans 16 amino acids. Trimming took off 2 bases at V and 2 bases at J, with 16 bases between the two ends. In DNA form, the CDR3 reads TGTGCCAGCAGCTTTCAGGCTACCAGCCCTCAAGAGACCCAGTACTTC. Amino acids: CASSFQATSPQETQYF.

The chain combines TRBV5-8 with TRBJ1-2; D might be TRBD1 (6 bases). CDR3 length equals 16 residues. CDR1 is SGHTS and CDR2 is YDEGEE in the germline V gene. V dropped 4 bases and J dropped 4 bases, with 20 bases sitting between them. Here the CDR3 reads CASSLELRGFVYGYTF. Here the CDR3 DNA reads TGTGCCAGCAGCCTTGAACTCAGGGGTTTTGTCTATGGCTACACCTTC. The complete variable domain, with remaining parts taken from reference TRBV5-8 and TRBJ1-2, reads EAGVTQSPTHLIKTRGQQATLRCSPISGHTSVYWYQQALGLGLQFLLWYDEGEERNRGNFPPRFSGRQFPNYSSELNVNALELEDSALYLCASSLELRGFVYGYTFGSGTRLTVV.

The gene calls are TRBV7-9 and TRBJ2-3, with 8 bases lining up with TRBD1. The CDR3 sequence is 16 residues long. J lost 1 base, V lost 4 bases, and 7 bases had no gene match. Looked up from germline, CDR1 is SEHNR and CDR2 is FQNEAQ (reference sequence). The CDR3 is CASSSADRVGTDTQYF. Written as DNA, the CDR3 is TGTGCCAGCAGCTCCGCGGACAGGGTCGGCACAGATACGCAGTATTTT.

This chain connects TRBV25-1 to TRBJ2-1; 11 nucleotides match TRBD2. The germline CDR1 and CDR2 sequences are MGHDK and SYGVNS. This CDR3 contains 14 residues. V lost 6 bases, J lost 2 bases, and 0 bases stayed unmatched. For the CDR3, the DNA is TGTGCCAGCAGACTAGCGGGGGCCTACAATGAGCAGTTCTTC. Translated, it gives CASRLAGAYNEQFF. Variable domain in full (rest from reference TRBV25-1 and TRBJ2-1): EADIYQTPRYLVIGTGKKITLECSQTMGHDKMYWYQQDPGMELHLIHYSYGVNSTEKGDLSSESTVSRIRTEHFPLTLESARPSHTSQYLCASRLAGAYNEQFFGPGTRLTVL.

The chain carries TRBV15 and TRBJ2-7; 9 nucleotides match TRBD2. Germline CDR1 is LNHNV and CDR2 is YYDKDF (reference sequence). Trimming cost V 3 bases and J 1 base; bases outside gene matches: 7. This CDR3 spans 16 amino acids. The CDR3 DNA sequence: TGTGCCACCAGCAGCCCCGATAGCGGGAGTTCCTACGAGCAGTACTTC. Translation gives CATSSPDSGSSYEQYF.

The gene calls are TRBV28 and TRBJ1-3, with 7 bases aligning to TRBD1. The germline gives CDR1 MDHEN, CDR2 SYDVKM. The V segment lost 5 bases and the J segment 2 bases; nucleotides outside the gene matches: 6. CDR3 size: 15 residues. The CDR3 coding sequence is TGTGCCAGCAGTACCACAGGGGATGCTGGAAACACCATATATTTT. It codes for CASSTTGDAGNTIYF.

This rearrangement joins TRBV6-1 to TRBJ1-5; 8 nucleotides align to TRBD1. CDR3 length equals 18 residues. Trimming removed 1 base from V and 3 bases from J; junction bases left unmatched: 11. Germline CDR1 and CDR2: MNHNS and SASEGT. CDR3 loop: CASSEGVAGTGFNQPQHF. Written as DNA, the CDR3 is TGTGCCAGCAGTGAAGGAGTCGCCGGGACAGGCTTCAATCAGCCCCAGCATTTT.

The chain has TRBV28 and TRBJ2-1; 10 nucleotides agree with TRBD2. Germline V lookup: CDR1 MDHEN, CDR2 SYDVKM. The V gene end was trimmed by 6 bases and the J gene end by 2 bases; junction bases not matched to a gene: 4. The CDR3 is 15 residues long. CDR3 protein: CASRILAGTYNEQFF. CDR3 bases: TGTGCCAGCAGAATACTAGCGGGGACCTACAATGAGCAGTTCTTC.